A selection of T cell receptor beta chains follows, all from one sample in a study of shared clonotypes between healthy human individuals. The protocol was immunoSEQ multiplex PCR, while the TCRdb copy is restricted to in-frame clones and leaves out a portion. This sample has roughly 700,000 clones, with less than 85% found just once. The sample comprised memory CD4+ T cells sorted from blood. The receptors stem from a woman younger than 45 in good health. Both conserved end residues are part of each CDR3. Each record gives: D gene, clone size, V gene, J gene, CDR3 DNA, CDR3 protein. The D gene is left open where the match is weak. Some rows have no size entry. The others give once, few or many, or a class for an expanded clone.

>NA|few|TRBV18|TRBJ1-4
TGTGCCAGCCAAAGAAGTCAGGGCGAGAATGAAAAACTGTTTTTT
CASQRSQGENEKLFF
>NA|NA|TRBV19|TRBJ1-5
TGTGCCAGTAGGGCCGGACAGTGGAGCAATCAGCCCCAGCATTTT
CASRAGQWSNQPQHF
>NA|NA|TRBV7-9|TRBJ1-1
TGTGCCAGCAGCCAGCCCCCAGTAAACACTGAAGCTTTCTTT
CASSQPPVNTEAFF
>TRBD2|NA|TRBV18|TRBJ2-3
TGTGCCAGCTCACCACCGACTAGCGGTCCTAGCACAGATACGCAGTATTTT
CASSPPTSGPSTDTQYF
>NA|NA|TRBV11-2|TRBJ2-2
TGTGCCAGCAGCTTAGCCAGTGGGTCCGGGGAGCTGTTTTTT
CASSLASGSGELFF
>NA|few|TRBV19|TRBJ2-5
TGTGCCAGTAGTATGAGGGAGACCCAGTACTTC
CASSMRETQYF
>TRBD2|NA|TRBV5-1|TRBJ2-1
TGCGCCAGCAGGGTAGGGACTAGTCAAGAGTTGCCGTTCTTC
CASRVGTSQELPFF
>TRBD1|NA|TRBV6-1|TRBJ1-5
TGTGCCAGCAGCCCGGACAGGGGATCCCATCAGCCCCAGCATTTT
CASSPDRGSHQPQHF
>TRBD2|NA|TRBV5-1|TRBJ2-2
TGCGCCAGCAGCTCCGGACTAGCGGCGAACACCGGGGAGCTGTTTTTT
CASSSGLAANTGELFF
>NA|NA|TRBV5-1|TRBJ2-7
TGCGCCAGCAGCCTTAGGGGGGCCGACTCCTACGAGCAGTACTTC
CASSLRGADSYEQYF
>TRBD2|NA|TRBV15|TRBJ2-1
TGTGCCACCAGCAGGACTAGCGGGAGCAATGAGCAGTTCTTC
CATSRTSGSNEQFF
>NA|NA|TRBV5-1|TRBJ2-1
TGCGCCAGCAGCTTCAGCGTGAGCTCCTACAATGAGCAGTTCTTC
CASSFSVSSYNEQFF
>NA|NA|TRBV11-3|TRBJ2-3
TGTGCCAGCAGCTTGGGTGGGAGTCGAACAGATACGCAGTATTTT
CASSLGGSRTDTQYF
>NA|NA|TRBV27|TRBJ2-3
TGTGCCAGCAGTTTATGGGGGCCTTATGGTGGGAGGCGCACAGATACGCAGTATTTT
CASSLWGPYGGRRTDTQYF
>NA|NA|TRBV7-8|TRBJ2-3
TGTGCCAGCAGCTTAGGATCGGCCCGCGCAGATACGCAGTATTTT
CASSLGSARADTQYF
>NA|NA|TRBV6-5|TRBJ1-5
TGTGCCAGCACCCTGTCCAGGGGACAGCCCCAGCATTTT
CASTLSRGQPQHF
>NA|NA|TRBV5-8|TRBJ2-7
TGTGCCAGCAGCTTGGGGGTCGATCTCGGTCCCTTCTACGAGCAGTACTTC
CASSLGVDLGPFYEQYF
>NA|NA|TRBV18|TRBJ2-7
TGTGCCAGCTCCGGGGACGGGACCTACGAGCAGTACTTC
CASSGDGTYEQYF
>NA|NA|TRBV11-2|TRBJ2-5
TGTGCCAGCAGTATAGTTAAAGAGACCCAGTACTTC
CASSIVKETQYF
>NA|NA|TRBV5-4|TRBJ2-2
TGTGCCAGCAGCTTGGAGGGCACCGGGGAGCTGTTTTTT
CASSLEGTGELFF
>NA|NA|TRBV28|TRBJ1-2
TGTGCCAGCAGTTCCAAGAGGCCTAACTATGGCTACACCTTC
CASSSKRPNYGYTF
>NA|NA|TRBV15|TRBJ1-3
TGTGCCACCAGCAGGCTCCCACAGGGCCAGACCATATATTTT
CATSRLPQGQTIYF
>NA|once|TRBV7-9|TRBJ2-6
TGTGCCAGCAGCCCCCGACAGTACTCTGGGGCCAACGTCCTGACTTTC
CASSPRQYSGANVLTF
>TRBD1|few|TRBV7-8|TRBJ1-1
TGTGCCAGCAGCCCAAGACAGGGGAACACTGAAGCTTTCTTT
CASSPRQGNTEAFF
>TRBD1|once|TRBV7-8|TRBJ2-7
TGTGCCAGCAGCCCCCGGGACAGGGTAAGATCAGACGAGCAGTACTTC
CASSPRDRVRSDEQYF
>NA|NA|TRBV6-5|TRBJ1-2
TGTGCCAGCAACTTTGCCGGGGGCTACACCTTC
CASNFAGGYTF